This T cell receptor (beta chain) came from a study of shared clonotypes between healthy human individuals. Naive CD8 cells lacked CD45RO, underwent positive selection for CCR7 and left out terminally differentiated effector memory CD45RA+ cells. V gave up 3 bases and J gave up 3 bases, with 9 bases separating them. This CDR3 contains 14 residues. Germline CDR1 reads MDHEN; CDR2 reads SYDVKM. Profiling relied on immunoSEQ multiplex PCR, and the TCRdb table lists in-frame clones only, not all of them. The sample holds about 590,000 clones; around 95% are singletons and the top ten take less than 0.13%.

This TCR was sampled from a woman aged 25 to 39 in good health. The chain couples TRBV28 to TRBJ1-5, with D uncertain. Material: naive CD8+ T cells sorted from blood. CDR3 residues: CASSFEQINQPQHF. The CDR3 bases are TGTGCCAGCAGTTTTGAACAGATCAATCAGCCCCAGCATTTT.